Listed below are T cell receptor beta chains from one sample, sequenced in a study of tumor and adjacent non-tumor tissue in lung cancer. TCRdb used MiXCR to reprocess the multiplex PCR reads, holding one entry per CDR3 protein. The table records roughly 82,000 distinct CDR3 sequences, 75% to 85% of them present only once. The sequenced material came from distant non-tumor lung tissue. These TCRs come from a woman between 45 and 65 years old with non-small cell lung cancer. The CDR3 runs from the conserved cysteine through the conserved F or W. Fields, in order: D gene, V gene, CDR3 length, clone size, J gene, CDR3 DNA, CDR3 protein. The D gene is left open where the match is weak. Rows give clone size only sometimes, using once, few, many, or a class for an expanded clone.

NA	TRBV11-2	14	once	TRBJ2-7	TGTGCCAGGACCCTGACGGACACTGCCTACGGGCAGTACTTC	CARTLTDTAYGQYF
TRBD2	TRBV6-6	14	NA	TRBJ2-4	TGTGTCAGTAGTAGCGGGCCCGGCATAAACATTCAGTACTTC	CVSSSGPGINIQYF
NA	TRBV28	11	NA	TRBJ1-3	TGTGGCATGACCTGGGGAAACACCATATATTTT	CGMTWGNTIYF
NA	TRBV4-2	18	NA	TRBJ2-6	TGTGCCAGCAGCCAAGATTTTGGTTCGACGTGGGGGGTTTACGTCCTGACTTTC	CASSQDFGSTWGVYVLTF
NA	TRBV6-1	16	NA	TRBJ1-3	TGTGCCAGCGGTGTCGGACACAGCTCCTTCGAAAACACCATATATTTT	CASGVGHSSFENTIYF
NA	TRBV4-1	17	NA	TRBJ2-1	TGTGCCAGCAGCCAACCTGGCGGGATTGGCACCTACAATGAGCAGTTCTTC	CASSQPGGIGTYNEQFF
TRBD1	TRBV6-6	14	NA	TRBJ2-7	TGTGGCAGCAACCTACTGGGACAGGGATACAAGCAGTACTTC	CGSNLLGQGYKQYF
NA	TRBV11-3	13	medium-sized	TRBJ2-1	TGTGCCAGCAGCTGGGCCCGGGAGTCTGAGCAGTTCTTC	CASSWARESEQFF
TRBD2	TRBV9	18	NA	TRBJ2-1	TGTGCCAGCAGCGAGCCTAGCGGTAAGCCGAGCTCCTACAATGAGCAGTTCTTC	CASSEPSGKPSSYNEQFF
TRBD2	TRBV4-2	15	many	TRBJ2-7	TGTGCCAGCAGCCTTTCTAGCGGGAGAGGGGGCGAGCAGTACTTC	CASSLSSGRGGEQYF
TRBD1	TRBV5-1	14	once	TRBJ2-2	TGTGCCCGCAGCAGAGGACAGGTACCCGCGGAGCTGTTTTTT	CARSRGQVPAELFF
NA	TRBV12-3/TRBV12-4	13	many	TRBJ1-1	TGTGCCAGCCTACTTAGGGGAGCCACTGAAGCTCTCTTT	CASLLRGATEALF
NA	TRBV4-2	14	NA	TRBJ2-5	TGTGCCGGCAGCCAAGAAGGCAGGATTCAAACCCAGTACTTC	CAGSQEGRIQTQYF
NA	TRBV11-2	15	medium-sized	TRBJ1-3	TGTGCCAGCAGCTCACAGGGATTCTCTGGAAACACCATATATTTT	CASSSQGFSGNTIYF
TRBD1	TRBV10-3	12	NA	TRBJ2-7	TGTGCCCTCAGTTTACAGGGGTACGATCAGTACTTC	CALSLQGYDQYF
TRBD2	TRBV6-5	15	NA	TRBJ2-2	TGTGTCAACAGGCGGGAGGGCTTTTACACCGGGGAGCTGTTTTTT	CVNRREGFYTGELFF
NA	TRBV11-2	12	many	TRBJ2-7	TGTGCCAGCAGTCCCGGGGGCTACGAGCAGTACTTC	CASSPGGYEQYF
TRBD2	TRBV6-5	14	NA	TRBJ2-7	TGTACCAGCAAACCCCGGGAGGGCGCCTACGAGCAGTACTTC	CTSKPREGAYEQYF
NA	TRBV7-9	15	NA	TRBJ1-6	TGTGCCAGCTTGACATGGGGCTTGTCGAGTTCACCCCTCCACTTT	CASLTWGLSSSPLHF
NA	TRBV20-1	12	NA	TRBJ2-1	TGCAGTGCTAGAGCAACACTAGAGGAGCAGTTCTTC	CSARATLEEQFF
NA	TRBV11-3	14	once	TRBJ2-2	TGTGCCTGCAACCTGAGTGGAAGCACCGGGGAGCTGTTTTTT	CACNLSGSTGELFF
NA	TRBV11-2	14	NA	TRBJ2-7	TGTGCCAACAGCATGACGGACACTGCCTACGAGCGGTACTTC	CANSMTDTAYERYF
NA	TRBV5-4	14	NA	TRBJ2-5	TGTGCCAGCAGCTCAACGGGTACTCAAGAGACCCAGTACTTC	CASSSTGTQETQYF
NA	TRBV6-1	10	NA	TRBJ2-3	TGTGCCAGCACACTCGATACACAGTATTTT	CASTLDTQYF
TRBD1	TRBV11-2	15	NA	TRBJ2-7	TGTCTTAGCAGCACCGGGACAGTGCGCACCTACGAGCAGTACTTC	CLSSTGTVRTYEQYF